The rows below give T cell receptor beta chains drawn from one sample of a study of shared clonotypes between healthy human individuals. Profiling relied on immunoSEQ multiplex PCR, and the TCRdb table lists in-frame clones only, not all of them. The sample has hundreds of thousands of clones, approximately 75% seen once; the top ten hold about 1.8%. The sequencing sample was made of memory CD4+ T cells sorted from blood. These receptors were taken from a woman aged 30 to 39 in good health. The CDR3 runs from the conserved cysteine through the conserved F or W. Fields, in order: clone size, D gene, J gene, V gene, CDR3 DNA, CDR3 protein. A D gene is named only where the DNA matches it firmly. Size is stated for part of the rows, as once, few or many counts, or as a class when the clone is expanded.

. TRBD2 TRBJ2-5 TRBV7-9 TGTGCCAGCAGCCCCCCCAGCGGGAGGAGACAGACCCAGTACTTC CASSPPSGRRQTQYF
. . TRBJ1-3 TRBV4-1 TGCGCCATCTTCTCGCCCGGTGGGGGGATCTCTGGAAACACCATATATTTT CAIFSPGGGISGNTIYF
. TRBD1 TRBJ2-4 TRBV4-1 TGCGCCAGCAGCCACCCGGACAGGGGAAACATTCAGTACTTC CASSHPDRGNIQYF
. . TRBJ1-2 TRBV28 TGTGCCAGCAGTATCCAGGGGTTAGAGGGCTACACCTTC CASSIQGLEGYTF
. TRBD1 TRBJ1-1 TRBV2 TGTGCCAGCACGGGAATGACAGGGCAGCCAGAAGCTTTCTTT CASTGMTGQPEAFF
. . TRBJ1-5 TRBV28 TGTGCCAGCAGTTTATTAGCCGGCGGAAATCAGCCCCAGCATTTT CASSLLAGGNQPQHF
. . TRBJ2-1 TRBV5-4 TGTGCCAGCAGCTCCCCGGACACTTACAATGAGCAGTTCTTC CASSSPDTYNEQFF
once . TRBJ2-6 TRBV18 TGTGCCAGCTCACTCTCCCAAGGGTCTGGGGCCAACGTCCTGACTTTC CASSLSQGSGANVLTF
. . TRBJ2-5 TRBV7-9 TGTGCCAGCAGCTTAATCAACTACTCACAAGAGACCCAGTACTTC CASSLINYSQETQYF
. TRBD1 TRBJ1-2 TRBV5-1 TGCGCCAGCAGCTTGCCTGACAGGGCTGAGAATGGCTACACCTTC CASSLPDRAENGYTF
. TRBD2 TRBJ2-1 TRBV5-8 TGTGCCAGCAGCTTGAGACTAGCTGGCTATGAGCAGTTCTTC CASSLRLAGYEQFF
. TRBD2 TRBJ2-1 TRBV7-6 TGTGCCAGCAGCTCTGGACTAGCGGGATATGAGCAGTTCTTC CASSSGLAGYEQFF
. TRBD1 TRBJ1-5 TRBV28 TGTGCCAGCAGTTTGACAGGGGAGTTTCGGGATCAGCCCCAGCATTTT CASSLTGEFRDQPQHF
. . TRBJ1-2 TRBV5-1 TGCGCCAGCAGGTTAACATGGGACGTAGCTAACTATGGCTACACCTTC CASRLTWDVANYGYTF